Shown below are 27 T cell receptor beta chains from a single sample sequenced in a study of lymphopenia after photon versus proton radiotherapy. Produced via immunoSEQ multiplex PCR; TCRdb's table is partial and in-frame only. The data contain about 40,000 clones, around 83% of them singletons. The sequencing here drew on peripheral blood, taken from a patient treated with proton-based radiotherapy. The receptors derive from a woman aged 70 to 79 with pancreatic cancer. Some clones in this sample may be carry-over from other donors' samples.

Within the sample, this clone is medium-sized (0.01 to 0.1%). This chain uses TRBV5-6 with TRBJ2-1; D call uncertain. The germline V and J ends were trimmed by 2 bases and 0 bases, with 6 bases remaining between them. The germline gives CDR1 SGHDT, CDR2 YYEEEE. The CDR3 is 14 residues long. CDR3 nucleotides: TGTGCCAGCAGCTTCCAGAGCTCCTACAATGAGCAGTTCTTC. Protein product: CASSFQSSYNEQFF. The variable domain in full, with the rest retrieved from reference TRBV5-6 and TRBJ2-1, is DAGVTQSPTHLIKTRGQQVTLRCSPKSGHDTVSWYQQALGQGPQFIFQYYEEEERQRGNFPDRFSGHQFPNYSSELNVNALLLGDSALYLCASSFQSSYNEQFFGPGTRLTVL.

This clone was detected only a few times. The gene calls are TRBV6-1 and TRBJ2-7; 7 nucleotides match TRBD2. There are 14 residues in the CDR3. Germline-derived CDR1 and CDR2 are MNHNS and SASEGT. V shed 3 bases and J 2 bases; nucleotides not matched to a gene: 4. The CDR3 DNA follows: TGTGCCAGCAGTGAGTTTAGCGGGCCCTACGAGCAGTACTTC. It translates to CASSEFSGPYEQYF.

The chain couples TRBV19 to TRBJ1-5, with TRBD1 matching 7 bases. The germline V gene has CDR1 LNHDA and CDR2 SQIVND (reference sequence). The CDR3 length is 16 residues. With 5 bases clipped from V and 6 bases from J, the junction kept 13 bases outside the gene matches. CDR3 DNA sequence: TGTGCCAGTAGTGTCGGGACAGAAAGGCCAGCTCAGCCCCAGCATTTT. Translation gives CASSVGTERPAQPQHF.

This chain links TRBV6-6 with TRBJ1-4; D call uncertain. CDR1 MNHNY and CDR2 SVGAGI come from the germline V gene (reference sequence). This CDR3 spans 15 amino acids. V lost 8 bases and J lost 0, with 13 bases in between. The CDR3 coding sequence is TGTGCCAGCCTCAATATGAAAGCAACTAATGAAAAACTGTTTTTT. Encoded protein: CASLNMKATNEKLFF.

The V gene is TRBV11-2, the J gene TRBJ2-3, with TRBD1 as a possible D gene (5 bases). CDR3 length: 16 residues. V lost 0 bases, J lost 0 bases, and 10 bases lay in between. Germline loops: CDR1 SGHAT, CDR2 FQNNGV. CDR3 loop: CASSLDPDSSTDTQYF. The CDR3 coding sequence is TGTGCCAGCAGCTTAGATCCCGACAGTAGCACAGATACGCAGTATTTT.

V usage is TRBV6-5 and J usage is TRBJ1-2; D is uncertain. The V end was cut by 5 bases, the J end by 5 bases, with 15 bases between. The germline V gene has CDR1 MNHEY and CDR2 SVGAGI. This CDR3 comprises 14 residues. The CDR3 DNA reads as TGTGCCAGCAGTACCCCCGGCGGAGGATATGGCTACACCTTC. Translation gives CASSTPGGGYGYTF.

This CDR3 reads CASSLFNRGNDEAFF. DNA for the CDR3: TGTGCCAGCAGTTTATTTAACAGGGGGAATGACGAAGCTTTCTTT. J is TRBJ1-1 and V is TRBV28, with 8 nucleotides matching TRBD1. The CDR3 totals 15 residues. Per germline, CDR1 MDHEN and CDR2 SYDVKM. The V gene end was trimmed by 1 base and the J gene end by 8 bases; junction bases not matched to a gene: 9.

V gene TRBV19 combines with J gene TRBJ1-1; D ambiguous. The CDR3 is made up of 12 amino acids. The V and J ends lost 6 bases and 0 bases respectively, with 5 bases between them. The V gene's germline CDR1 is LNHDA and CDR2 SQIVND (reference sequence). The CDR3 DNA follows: TGTGCCAGTAGCACCCTGAACACTGAAGCTTTCTTT. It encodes CASSTLNTEAFF.

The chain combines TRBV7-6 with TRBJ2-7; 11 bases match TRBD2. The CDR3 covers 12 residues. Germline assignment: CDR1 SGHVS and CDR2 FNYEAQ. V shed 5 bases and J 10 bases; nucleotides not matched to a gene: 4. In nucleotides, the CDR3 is TGTGCCAGCAGCATACTAGCGGGAGAACAGTACTTC. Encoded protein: CASSILAGEQYF.

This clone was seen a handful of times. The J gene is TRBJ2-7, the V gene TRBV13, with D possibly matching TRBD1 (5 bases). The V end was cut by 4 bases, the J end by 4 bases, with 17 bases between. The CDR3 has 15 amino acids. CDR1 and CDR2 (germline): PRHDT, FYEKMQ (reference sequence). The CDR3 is CASSSRQGIVYEQYF. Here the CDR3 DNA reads TGTGCCAGCAGCTCGAGGCAGGGTATCGTATACGAGCAGTACTTC.

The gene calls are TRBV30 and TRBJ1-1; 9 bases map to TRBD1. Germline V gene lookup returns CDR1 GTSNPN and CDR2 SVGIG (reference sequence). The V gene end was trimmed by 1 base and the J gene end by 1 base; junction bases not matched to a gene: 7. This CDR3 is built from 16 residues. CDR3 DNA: TGTGCCTGGAGTGAAGGACCGGGACAGGGGAACACTGAAGCTTTCTTT. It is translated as CAWSEGPGQGNTEAFF. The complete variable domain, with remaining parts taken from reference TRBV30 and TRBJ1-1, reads SQTIHQWPATLVQPVGSPLSLECTVEGTSNPNLYWYRQAAGRGLQLLFYSVGIGQISSEVPQNLSASRPQDRQFILSSKKLLLSDSGFYLCAWSEGPGQGNTEAFFGQGTRLTVV.

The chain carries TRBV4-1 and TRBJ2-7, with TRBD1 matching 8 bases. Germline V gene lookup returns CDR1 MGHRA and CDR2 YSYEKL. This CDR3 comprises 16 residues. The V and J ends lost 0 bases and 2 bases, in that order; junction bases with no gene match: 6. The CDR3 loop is CASSQEDRVETYEQYF. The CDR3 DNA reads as TGCGCCAGCAGCCAAGAGGACAGGGTTGAGACCTACGAGCAGTACTTC.

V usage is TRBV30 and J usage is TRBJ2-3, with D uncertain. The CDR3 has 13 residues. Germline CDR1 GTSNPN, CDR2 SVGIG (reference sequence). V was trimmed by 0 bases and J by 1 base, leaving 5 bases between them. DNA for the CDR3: TGTGCCTGGAGTGTACGGCGCACAGATACGCAGTATTTT. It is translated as CAWSVRRTDTQYF. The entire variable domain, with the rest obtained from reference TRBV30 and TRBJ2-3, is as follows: SQTIHQWPATLVQPVGSPLSLECTVEGTSNPNLYWYRQAAGRGLQLLFYSVGIGQISSEVPQNLSASRPQDRQFILSSKKLLLSDSGFYLCAWSVRRTDTQYFGPGTRLTVL.

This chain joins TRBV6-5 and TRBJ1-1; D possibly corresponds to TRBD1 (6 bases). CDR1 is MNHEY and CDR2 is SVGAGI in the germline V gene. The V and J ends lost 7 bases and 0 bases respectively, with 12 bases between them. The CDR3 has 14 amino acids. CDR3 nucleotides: TGTGCCAGCACCGGACAGATAATGAACACTGAAGCTTTCTTT. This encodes CASTGQIMNTEAFF.

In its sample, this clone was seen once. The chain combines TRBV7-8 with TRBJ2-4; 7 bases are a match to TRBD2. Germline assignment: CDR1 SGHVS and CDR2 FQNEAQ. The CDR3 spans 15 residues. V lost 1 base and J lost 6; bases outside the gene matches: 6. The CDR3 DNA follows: TGTGCCAGCAGCTTAGGAGGGAGGGCCGTAAACATTCAGTACTTC. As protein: CASSLGGRAVNIQYF. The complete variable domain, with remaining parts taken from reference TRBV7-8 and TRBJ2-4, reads GAGVSQSPRYKVAKRGQDVALRCDPISGHVSLFWYQQALGQGPEFLTYFQNEAQLDKSGLPSDRFFAERPEGSVSTLKIQRTQQEDSAVYLCASSLGGRAVNIQYFGAGTRLSVL.

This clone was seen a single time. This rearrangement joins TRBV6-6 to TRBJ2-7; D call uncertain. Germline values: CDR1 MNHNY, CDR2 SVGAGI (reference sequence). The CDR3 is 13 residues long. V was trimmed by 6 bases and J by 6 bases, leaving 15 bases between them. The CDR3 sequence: CASSQIVPGEQYF. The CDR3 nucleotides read TGTGCCAGCAGCCAAATTGTCCCAGGCGAGCAGTACTTC.

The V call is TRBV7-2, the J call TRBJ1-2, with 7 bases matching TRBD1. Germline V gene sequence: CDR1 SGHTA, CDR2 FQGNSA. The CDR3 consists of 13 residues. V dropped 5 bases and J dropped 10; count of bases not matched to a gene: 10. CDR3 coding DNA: TGTGCCAGCAGCCTACCGACCGGGACAGACTACACCTTC. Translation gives CASSLPTGTDYTF. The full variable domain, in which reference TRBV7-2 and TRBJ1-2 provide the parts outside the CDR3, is GAGVSQSPSNKVTEKGKDVELRCDPISGHTALYWYRQSLGQGLEFLIYFQGNSAPDKSGLPSDRFSAERTGGSVSTLTIQRTQQEDSAVYLCASSLPTGTDYTFGSGTRLTVV.

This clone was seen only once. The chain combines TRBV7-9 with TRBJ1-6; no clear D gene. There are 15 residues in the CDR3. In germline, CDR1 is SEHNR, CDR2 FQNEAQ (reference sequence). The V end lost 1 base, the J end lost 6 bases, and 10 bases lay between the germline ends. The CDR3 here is CASSLGRGVNSPLHF. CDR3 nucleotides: TGTGCCAGCAGCTTAGGCCGGGGAGTTAATTCACCCCTCCACTTT.

In DNA form, the CDR3 reads TGTGCCAGCAGCTTAGATCCTAGCGGGAGGAAGCAGTTCTTC. Amino acids: CASSLDPSGRKQFF. The V call is TRBV11-2, the J call TRBJ2-1; TRBD2 matches 11 bases. Germline CDR1 and CDR2: SGHAT and FQNNGV. The V and J ends lost 0 bases and 11 bases, in that order; junction bases with no gene match: 3. This CDR3 is built from 14 residues.

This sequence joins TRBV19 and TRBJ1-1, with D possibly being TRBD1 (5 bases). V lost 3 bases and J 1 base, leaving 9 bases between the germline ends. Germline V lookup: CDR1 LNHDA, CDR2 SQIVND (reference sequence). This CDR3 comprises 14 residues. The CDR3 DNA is TGTGCCAGTAGTATTGACAGCAAGAACACTGAAGCTTTCTTT. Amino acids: CASSIDSKNTEAFF.

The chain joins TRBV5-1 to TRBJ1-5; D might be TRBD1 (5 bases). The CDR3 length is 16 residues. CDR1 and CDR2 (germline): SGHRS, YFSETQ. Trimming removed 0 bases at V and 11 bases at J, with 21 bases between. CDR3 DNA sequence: TGCGCCAGCAGCTTGGCCCCAGACCCCACTCAAGGGGCCCAGCATTTT. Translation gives CASSLAPDPTQGAQHF.

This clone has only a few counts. This CDR3 reads CASSEKGQGADTQYF. The CDR3 DNA follows: TGTGCCAGCAGTGAAAAGGGACAGGGGGCAGATACGCAGTATTTT. The chain links TRBV6-4 to TRBJ2-3, with TRBD1 matching over 11 bases. The CDR3 extends over 15 amino acids. Germline V gene data show CDR1 as MRHNA and CDR2 as SNTAGT. Germline trimming cut 3 bases from V and 4 bases from J; bases unmatched to any gene: 3.

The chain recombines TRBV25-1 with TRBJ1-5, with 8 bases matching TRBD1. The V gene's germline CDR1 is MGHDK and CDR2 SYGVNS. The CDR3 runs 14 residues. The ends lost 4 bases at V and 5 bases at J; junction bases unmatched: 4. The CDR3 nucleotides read TGTGCCAGCAGTGGGACAGGGCGAGATCAGCCCCAGCATTTT. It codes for CASSGTGRDQPQHF. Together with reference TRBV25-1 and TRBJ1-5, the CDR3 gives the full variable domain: EADIYQTPRYLVIGTGKKITLECSQTMGHDKMYWYQQDPGMELHLIHYSYGVNSTEKGDLSSESTVSRIRTEHFPLTLESARPSHTSQYLCASSGTGRDQPQHFGDGTRLSIL.

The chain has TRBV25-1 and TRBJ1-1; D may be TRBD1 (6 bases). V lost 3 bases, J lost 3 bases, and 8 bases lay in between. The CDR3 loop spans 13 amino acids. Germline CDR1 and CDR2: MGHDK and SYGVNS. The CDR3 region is CASSEQGHTEAFF. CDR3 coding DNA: TGTGCCAGCAGTGAGCAGGGGCACACTGAAGCTTTCTTT.

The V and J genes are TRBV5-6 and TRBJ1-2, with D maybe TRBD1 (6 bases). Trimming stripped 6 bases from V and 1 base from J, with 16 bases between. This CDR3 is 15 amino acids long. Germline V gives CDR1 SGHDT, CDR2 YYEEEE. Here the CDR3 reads CASTSTEGGNYGYTF. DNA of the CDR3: TGTGCCAGCACCTCAACTGAGGGGGGTAACTATGGCTACACCTTC.

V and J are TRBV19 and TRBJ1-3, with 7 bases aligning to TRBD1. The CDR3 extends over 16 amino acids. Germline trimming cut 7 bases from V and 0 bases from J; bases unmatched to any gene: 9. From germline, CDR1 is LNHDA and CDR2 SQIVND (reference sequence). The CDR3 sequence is CASNLGTATSGNTIYF. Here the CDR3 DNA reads TGTGCCAGTAACTTGGGGACAGCGACCTCTGGAAACACCATATATTTT. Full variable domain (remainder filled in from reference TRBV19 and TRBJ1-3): DGGITQSPKYLFRKEGQNVTLSCEQNLNHDAMYWYRQDPGQGLRLIYYSQIVNDFQKGDIAEGYSVSREKKESFPLTVTSAQKNPTAFYLCASNLGTATSGNTIYFGEGSWLTVV.

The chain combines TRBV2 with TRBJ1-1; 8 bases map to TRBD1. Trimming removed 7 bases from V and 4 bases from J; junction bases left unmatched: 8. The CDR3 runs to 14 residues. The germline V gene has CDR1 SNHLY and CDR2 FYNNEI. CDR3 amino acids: CASTRTGIGTEAFF. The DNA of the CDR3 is TGTGCCAGCACTAGGACAGGGATAGGCACTGAAGCTTTCTTT.